The T cell receptor (beta chain) described here comes from a study of cytomegalovirus exposure and HLA in healthy donors. The V end was cut by 10 bases, the J end by 5 bases, with 10 bases between. Per the germline V gene, CDR1 is SGHNT and CDR2 is YENEEA. CDR3 length equals 11 residues. Study-level results: In the 95 to 150 validation repertoires, a later analysis found that first-cohort TCR clusters tended to co-occur.

TCRdb's copy holds only in-frame clones and misses some; the assay was immunoSEQ multiplex PCR. Seen here are under 200,000 clones, roughly 89% observed once, and the top ten hold 4% to 4.5%. This clone was counted at least ten times. Antigen: not known. Sample: PBMCs. This chain connects TRBV11-3 to TRBJ2-3; possibly TRBD2 for D (5 bases). This receptor was taken from a man aged 18 to 30 in good health and CMV-seropositive. The DNA of the CDR3 is TGTGCCACCGGGGAAGGAGATACGCAGTATTTT. This translates into CATGEGDTQYF.